The 23 T cell receptor beta chains below come from one sample, sequenced in a study of early T cells in non-severe SARS-CoV-2 infection. TCRdb itself ran the 5' RACE reads through MiXCR, one entry per CDR3 protein. The sample holds some 77,000 distinct CDR3 sequences; over 9% are singletons and the top ten take 4.8%. Sequences were obtained from whole blood. The receptors shown here come from an adult who was a healthcare worker with PCR-confirmed SARS-CoV-2 infection or an uninfected control (not recorded which).

The chain carries TRBV9 and TRBJ2-4; a possible D gene is TRBD2 (5 bases). Trimming took off 2 bases at V and 1 base at J, with 10 bases between the two ends. From germline, CDR1 is SGDLS and CDR2 YYNGEE. The CDR3 extends over 15 amino acids. For the CDR3, the DNA is TGTGCCAGCAGCGTGGACTCGGGGGCCAAAAACATTCAGTACTTC. Translated, it gives CASSVDSGAKNIQYF. The full variable domain, completed using reference TRBV9 and TRBJ2-4, is DSGVTQTPKHLITATGQRVTLRCSPRSGDLSVYWYQQSLDQGLQFLIQYYNGEERAKGNILERFSAQQFPDLHSELNLSSLELGDSALYFCASSVDSGAKNIQYFGAGTRLSVL.

There are a few counts of this clonotype. V gene TRBV12-3 or TRBV12-4 combines with J gene TRBJ1-1; the D gene is possibly TRBD1 (5 bases). The CDR3 contains 14 residues. Trimming removed 5 bases from V and 0 bases from J, with 10 bases in between. CDR3 DNA: TGTGCCAGCAGTCCCGACAGTTTGAACACTGAAGCTTTCTTT. This gives the protein CASSPDSLNTEAFF.

This chain connects TRBV5-1 to TRBJ2-3; 7 nucleotides align to TRBD2. The CDR3 runs to 16 residues. Germline values: CDR1 SGHRS, CDR2 YFSETQ. The junction had 4 bases not matched to a gene; V was cut back by 0 bases and J by 0 bases. The CDR3 reads CASSLGLADSTDTQYF. DNA for the CDR3: TGCGCCAGCAGCTTGGGGCTAGCGGATAGCACAGATACGCAGTATTTT.

This clonotype was seen a handful of times. The chain carries TRBV2 and TRBJ2-7, with D possibly being TRBD2 (6 bases). Germline loops: CDR1 SNHLY, CDR2 FYNNEI. CDR3 length: 10 residues. V gave up 7 bases and J gave up 6 bases, with 7 bases separating them. CDR3 residues: CASKEGEQYF. In DNA, the CDR3 is TGTGCCAGCAAGGAGGGCGAGCAGTACTTC.

This clonotype was counted a few times. This sequence joins TRBV18 and TRBJ2-1, with 7 nucleotides matching TRBD1. This CDR3 is 13 amino acids long. Per the germline V gene, CDR1 is KGHSH and CDR2 is LQKENI. Trimming removed 3 bases from V and 9 bases from J; junction bases left unmatched: 5. As DNA, the CDR3 is TGTGCCAGCTCACCTCCCAGGGGGAGTGAGCAGTTCTTC. Translating gives CASSPPRGSEQFF.

This clonotype came up a few times. Being one base from a much bigger clone, this may be a read error. This sequence joins TRBV7-8 and TRBJ2-3; 9 bases are shared with TRBD2. The CDR3 loop spans 16 amino acids. CDR1 and CDR2 from the germline V gene are SGHVS and FQNEAQ. Trimming removed 5 bases from V and 2 bases from J; junction bases left unmatched: 8. This chain's CDR3 is CASSPPGTSTTDTQYF. In DNA, the CDR3 is TGTGCCAGCAGCCCTCCCGGGACTAGCACCACAGATACGCAGTATTTT.

The rearrangement joins TRBV12-3 or TRBV12-4 to TRBJ2-7; possibly TRBD1 or TRBD2 for D (5 bases each). V dropped 3 bases and J dropped 5 bases, with 17 bases sitting between them. CDR3 length: 15 residues. The CDR3 here is CASSLAGALTHEQYF. CDR3 bases: TGTGCCAGCAGTTTGGCCGGGGCTTTAACCCACGAGCAGTACTTC.

The chain carries TRBV28 and TRBJ2-7, with a tentative D call TRBD2 (6 bases). This CDR3 is 16 amino acids long. With 7 bases removed from V and 1 base from J, the gap between germline ends came to 20 bases. The V gene's germline CDR1 is MDHEN and CDR2 SYDVKM. CDR3 loop: CASTSRGGDASYEQYF. For the CDR3, the DNA is TGTGCCAGCACCTCAAGAGGAGGGGACGCATCCTACGAGCAGTACTTC.

This clonotype turned up a few times. The chain employs TRBV5-1 and TRBJ2-3, with 10 positions matching TRBD1. Trimming took 3 bases from V and 0 from J; bases not matched to a gene: 1. Per germline, CDR1 SGHRS and CDR2 YFSETQ. CDR3 size: 15 residues. The CDR3 DNA sequence: TGCGCCAGCAGCTCGGGACAGGGGAGCACAGATACGCAGTATTTT. This sequence encodes CASSSGQGSTDTQYF.

This clonotype was observed many times. The V call is TRBV30, the J call TRBJ1-1; no clear D gene. CDR3 length: 12 amino acids. Trimming cost V 3 bases and J 2 bases, with 7 bases left between them. Germline V gene data show CDR1 as GTSNPN and CDR2 as SVGIG (reference sequence). The CDR3 reads CAWSRPNTEAFF. CDR3 nucleotide sequence: TGTGCCTGGAGCCGCCCCAACACTGAAGCTTTCTTT.

This clonotype was recorded a few times. The chain joins TRBV5-4 to TRBJ2-5, with D hard to call. CDR1 SGHNT and CDR2 YYREEE come from the germline V gene (reference sequence). V was trimmed by 2 bases and J by 2 bases, leaving 13 bases between them. The CDR3 runs 15 residues. The CDR3 nucleotides read TGTGCCAGCAGCTTCGGACCGACCCGGCAAGAGACCCAGTACTTC. Amino acid sequence: CASSFGPTRQETQYF.

This clonotype was picked up many times. V gene TRBV12-2 combines with J gene TRBJ1-4. TRBV12-2 is reported as a pseudogene. The CDR3 runs to 15 residues. CDR3: CASRSALALGEKLFF. In nucleotides, the CDR3 is TGTGCAAGTCGCTCAGCGCTGGCTCTAGGTGAAAAACTGTTTTTT.

There are many counts of this clonotype. V usage is TRBV2 and J usage is TRBJ2-1, with 10 nucleotides matching TRBD2. The CDR3 contains 15 residues. The J segment lost 9 bases and the V segment lost 3 bases, leaving 8 bases of the junction unmatched. CDR1 SNHLY and CDR2 FYNNEI come from the germline V gene. The CDR3 spells CASSDEWTSGIEQFF. The CDR3 DNA reads as TGTGCCAGCAGTGACGAATGGACTAGCGGCATTGAGCAGTTCTTC.

CDR3 amino acids: CASSLLNRGQPQHF. CDR3 coding DNA: TGTGCCAGCAGCTTATTGAACAGAGGACAGCCCCAGCATTTT. The chain recombines TRBV7-2 with TRBJ1-5; D unresolved. The CDR3 loop spans 14 amino acids. The germline gives CDR1 SGHTA, CDR2 FQGNSA. The V gene lost 2 bases and the J gene lost 7 bases, with 12 bases spanning the gap.

This clonotype was found many times. V and J are TRBV7-9 and TRBJ2-7, with D perhaps TRBD1 (5 bases). The CDR3 spans 18 residues. Germline-derived CDR1 and CDR2 are SEHNR and FQNEAQ (reference sequence). V was trimmed by 0 bases and J by 1 base, leaving 19 bases between them. The CDR3 DNA reads as TGTGCCAGCAGCTTAGCGATCCTCGCGAAGGGGCGATCCTACGAGCAGTACTTC. This codes for CASSLAILAKGRSYEQYF.

Many counts were recorded for this clonotype. This chain uses TRBV6-2 or TRBV6-3 with TRBJ2-1; 11 positions agree with TRBD1. Germline-derived CDR1 and CDR2 are MNHEY and SVGEGT. The CDR3 loop spans 18 amino acids. The J segment lost 0 bases and the V segment lost 2 bases, leaving 6 bases of the junction unmatched. This CDR3 is CASSYPGQGAASYNEQFF. In nucleotides, the CDR3 is TGTGCCAGCAGTTACCCAGGACAGGGGGCGGCCTCCTACAATGAGCAGTTCTTC.

This clonotype was counted at least ten times. This chain uses TRBV7-7 with TRBJ2-5, with 8 bases that match TRBD2. Germline CDR1 is SSHAT and CDR2 is FNYEAQ (reference sequence). The V segment lost 1 base and the J segment 5 bases; nucleotides outside the gene matches: 6. The CDR3 is 15 residues long. Here the CDR3 reads CASSLGTGGLETQYF. CDR3 DNA: TGTGCCAGCAGCTTAGGGACGGGAGGGTTGGAGACCCAGTACTTC. Filled out from reference TRBV7-7 and TRBJ2-5, the complete variable domain reads GAGVSQSPRYKVTKRGQDVTLRCDPISSHATLYWYQQALGQGPEFLTYFNYEAQPDKSGLPSDRFSAERPEGSISTLTIQRTEQRDSAMYRCASSLGTGGLETQYFGPGTRLLVL.

The V gene is TRBV19, the J gene TRBJ2-7, with TRBD1 identical over 9 bases. From germline, CDR1 is LNHDA and CDR2 SQIVND (reference sequence). The CDR3 spans 13 residues. V dropped 10 bases and J dropped 1; count of bases not matched to a gene: 5. The CDR3 sequence: CATGTGRSYEQYF. CDR3 bases: TGTGCCACCGGGACAGGGCGATCCTACGAGCAGTACTTC.

This clonotype was counted many times. CDR3 sequence (DNA): TGTGCCATCAGTGTCCAGGTTACGTACGAGCAGTACTTC. Translating gives CAISVQVTYEQYF. The V and J genes are TRBV10-3 and TRBJ2-7, with no clear D. This CDR3 is 13 amino acids long. The V and J ends lost 4 bases and 4 bases respectively, with 11 bases between them. The germline gives CDR1 ENHRY, CDR2 SYGVKD.

This clonotype was observed at least ten times. The rearrangement uses TRBV20-1 and TRBJ2-7, with 8 bases lining up with TRBD2. The CDR3 has 15 amino acids. Germline CDR1 DFQATT, CDR2 SNEGSKA (reference sequence). V lost 4 bases, J lost 3 bases, and 11 bases stayed unmatched. CDR3 amino acids: CSATSGSRSLYEQYF. The CDR3 DNA is TGCAGTGCTACGAGCGGGAGTAGATCCCTCTACGAGCAGTACTTC.

This clonotype was seen at least ten times. The gene calls are TRBV6-4 and TRBJ2-5; no clear D. Trimming left V 2 bases short and J 5 bases short, with 15 bases between. This CDR3 has 15 amino acids. Germline V gives CDR1 MRHNA, CDR2 SNTAGT. CDR3: CASSDRHGPRETQYF. DNA of the CDR3: TGTGCCAGCAGTGACCGACACGGGCCGCGCGAGACCCAGTACTTC.

This clonotype came up a few times. This chain links TRBV19 with TRBJ1-1; 9 bases align to TRBD1. Per germline, CDR1 LNHDA and CDR2 SQIVND (reference sequence). The trim removed 8 bases at V and 3 bases at J, leaving 4 bases unmatched. CDR3 length: 13 residues. CDR3 sequence reads: CASRDRVYTEAFF. The CDR3 bases are TGTGCCAGTCGGGACAGGGTATACACTGAAGCTTTCTTT.

This clonotype turned up a few times. V and J are TRBV28 and TRBJ2-7; a possible D gene is TRBD1 (6 bases). Per germline, CDR1 MDHEN and CDR2 SYDVKM. V lost 3 bases and J 3 bases, leaving 12 bases between the germline ends. The CDR3 is 14 residues long. CDR3 DNA sequence: TGTGCCAGCAGTTTGGCCCAGGGGCTCTACGAGCAGTACTTC. Protein sequence: CASSLAQGLYEQYF. The entire variable domain, with the rest obtained from reference TRBV28 and TRBJ2-7, is as follows: DVKVTQSSRYLVKRTGEKVFLECVQDMDHENMFWYRQDPGLGLRLIYFSYDVKMKEKGDIPEGYSVSREKKERFSLILESASTNQTSMYLCASSLAQGLYEQYFGPGTRLTVT.